The present TCR beta chain was sequenced within a study of blood T cell repertoires in COVID-19. The wider study: The samples span acute and convalescent COVID-19 from the United States, Italy and Spain. T cells, B-cell-depleted T cells, or PBMCs provided the cDNA or gDNA that served as material.

The data were produced by immunoSEQ multiplex PCR, yet TCRdb's version contains in-frame clones alone and is incomplete. Of roughly 150,000 clones listed, more than 70% were seen once; the top ten hold roughly 2%. V was clipped by 4 bases and J by 5 bases; unmatched bases: 11. CDR3 length: 16 amino acids. Germline CDR1 KGHDR, CDR2 SFDVKD. The clonotype originates from a man aged 45-60 years who had recovered from COVID-19. The sample consisted of peripheral blood. The chain joins TRBV24-1 to TRBJ1-2, with TRBD1 matching 8 bases. DNA of the CDR3: TGTGCCACCAGTGACCTACAGGGGGGAGTCACATATGGCTACACCTTC. It encodes CATSDLQGGVTYGYTF.